The 22 T cell receptor beta chains below come from one sample, sequenced in a study of blood T cell repertoires in COVID-19. Method: immunoSEQ multiplex PCR; TCRdb's copy keeps in-frame clones and lacks some. The table includes 140,000 to 150,000 clones, 80% to 90% detected once. Sequences were obtained from peripheral blood. The receptors originated from a man between 60 and 75 years old with active or convalescent COVID-19.

The J gene is TRBJ2-7, the V gene TRBV5-5; TRBD2 aligns across 9 bases. Trimming at V came to 4 bases and at J to 3 bases, leaving 11 bases not matched to a gene. Per the germline V gene, CDR1 is SGHKS and CDR2 is YYEKEE (reference sequence). The CDR3 sequence is 16 residues long. CDR3 amino acids: CASSVAGALASYEQYF. The CDR3 DNA reads as TGTGCCAGCAGCGTAGCGGGAGCCCTGGCCAGCTACGAGCAGTACTTC.

This clone was observed once. CDR3 in amino acids: CASSVRVDNEQFF. For the CDR3, the DNA is TGTGCCAGCAGCGTTCGAGTAGACAATGAGCAGTTCTTC. The J gene is TRBJ2-1, the V gene TRBV7-2, with D hard to call. Germline values: CDR1 SGHTA, CDR2 FQGNSA. The CDR3 spans 13 residues. V lost 5 bases and J 5 bases, leaving 10 bases between the germline ends. Supplemented by reference TRBV7-2 and TRBJ2-1, the full variable domain reads GAGVSQSPSNKVTEKGKDVELRCDPISGHTALYWYRQSLGQGLEFLIYFQGNSAPDKSGLPSDRFSAERTGGSVSTLTIQRTQQEDSAVYLCASSVRVDNEQFFGPGTRLTVL.

This chain uses TRBV4-1 with TRBJ2-7; D gene ambiguous. The CDR3 is made up of 16 amino acids. Deletions cut 2 bases from V and 1 base from J, with 15 bases between. Germline V gives CDR1 MGHRA, CDR2 YSYEKL. CDR3 coding DNA: TGCGCCAGCAGCCAACTAGATTTGGCTGTGTCCTACGAGCAGTACTTC. Its translation is CASSQLDLAVSYEQYF.

The V gene is TRBV6-5, the J gene TRBJ1-6; possibly TRBD1 for D (5 bases). Germline lookup yields CDR1 MNHEY and CDR2 SVGAGI. The CDR3 runs 16 residues. Trimming took off 2 bases at V and 7 bases at J, with 15 bases between the two ends. The CDR3 nucleotides read TGTGCCAGCAGTTACGAGGAAGGTTCAGGGAATTCACCCCTCCACTTT. It specifies CASSYEEGSGNSPLHF.

This clone appeared once. The chain combines TRBV12-3 or TRBV12-4 with TRBJ2-3; possible D gene TRBD1, 6 bases. The CDR3 covers 13 residues. Between the trimmed V and J ends, which lost 7 bases and 8 bases, there was a span of 16 bases. CDR3 nucleotides: TGTGCCAGCACCCATTCAGGGACAAGTACGCAGTATTTT. It translates to CASTHSGTSTQYF.

The chain carries TRBV6-2 or TRBV6-3 and TRBJ2-1; TRBD2 agrees at 16 bases. CDR3 length equals 20 residues. Unmatched junction bases numbered 9, after V lost 2 bases and J lost 2 bases. The germline V gene has CDR1 MNHEY and CDR2 SVGEGT. The CDR3 bases are TGTGCCAGCAGTTACCCTCTGGGACTAGCGGGGGGGAACCCCTACAATGAGCAGTTCTTC. It codes for CASSYPLGLAGGNPYNEQFF.

The chain links TRBV28 to TRBJ1-5; a weak D match, TRBD1 (6 bases). CDR1 is MDHEN, CDR2 SYDVKM, per germline. This CDR3 spans 15 amino acids. The germline V and J ends were trimmed by 6 bases and 4 bases, with 16 bases remaining between them. The CDR3 loop reads CASRYRGGQNQPQHF. The CDR3 DNA is TGTGCCAGCAGATATAGGGGGGGCCAAAATCAGCCCCAGCATTTT.

This clone was counted once. The chain recombines TRBV6-4 with TRBJ1-2, with TRBD1 matching 8 bases. CDR3 length: 15 amino acids. Germline CDR1 MRHNA, CDR2 SNTAGT. The ends lost 0 bases at V and 6 bases at J; junction bases unmatched: 6. CDR3 DNA sequence: TGTGCCAGCAGTGACTCCGGGACAGGCAAACATGGCTACACCTTC. Translation: CASSDSGTGKHGYTF.

This chain links TRBV30 with TRBJ1-6; 9 nucleotides line up with TRBD1. V shed 3 bases and J 10 bases; nucleotides not matched to a gene: 4. Germline V lookup: CDR1 GTSNPN, CDR2 SVGIG (reference sequence). The length of the CDR3 is 13 residues. The CDR3 region is CAWRTGGGSPLHF. CDR3 bases: TGTGCCTGGAGGACAGGGGGAGGATCACCCCTCCACTTT.

The J gene is TRBJ1-2, the V gene TRBV6-5; 7 bases agree with TRBD1. The trim removed 11 bases at V and 1 base at J, leaving 4 bases unmatched. CDR1 is MNHEY, CDR2 SVGAGI, per germline. The CDR3 contains 12 residues. The CDR3 DNA sequence: TGTGCCGGGGGACAGATTAACTATGGCTACACCTTC. Translation gives CAGGQINYGYTF.

The gene calls are TRBV2 and TRBJ2-7; D is uncertain. The germline V gene has CDR1 SNHLY and CDR2 FYNNEI. This CDR3 spans 12 amino acids. Trimming removed 5 bases from V and 3 bases from J, with 8 bases in between. The CDR3 coding sequence is TGTGCCAGCAGTATGAGCAACTACGAGCAGTACTTC. It encodes CASSMSNYEQYF.

This clone is a singleton in its sample. The chain joins TRBV30 to TRBJ1-3; D gene ambiguous. The CDR3 runs 14 residues. Looked up from germline, CDR1 is GTSNPN and CDR2 is SVGIG (reference sequence). V lost 2 bases and J 0 bases, leaving 8 bases between the germline ends. The DNA of the CDR3 is TGTGCCTGGAGTTTACAAATCTCTGGAAACACCATATATTTT. It codes for CAWSLQISGNTIYF.

The chain recombines TRBV9 with TRBJ2-5, with 7 positions matching TRBD1. The V and J ends lost 8 bases and 4 bases, in that order; junction bases with no gene match: 8. Germline CDR1 is SGDLS and CDR2 is YYNGEE. The CDR3 is 13 amino acids. In DNA, the CDR3 is TGTGCCAGGAGACTTAGGGGGCCAGAGACCCAGTACTTC. Amino acids: CARRLRGPETQYF.

The V gene is TRBV14, the J gene TRBJ2-7; D gene ambiguous. The V and J ends lost 1 base and 4 bases respectively, with 5 bases between them. CDR1 is SGHDN and CDR2 is FVKESK in the germline V gene. CDR3 length equals 12 residues. As DNA, the CDR3 is TGTGCCAGCAGCCAAGTTTTATACGAGCAGTACTTC. Its protein is CASSQVLYEQYF.

The chain is built from TRBV7-9 and TRBJ2-3, with 9 bases aligning to TRBD1. This CDR3 region has 13 residues. CDR1 and CDR2 (germline): SEHNR, FQNEAQ (reference sequence). J gave up 6 bases and V 4 bases, and 2 bases lay outside the gene matches. The DNA for the CDR3 is TGTGCCAGCAGCTGGGACAGGGAGGATACGCAGTATTTT. It yields the protein CASSWDREDTQYF.

This clone was recorded once. The CDR3 DNA reads TGTGCCAGCACTCGGGATAATCGTCAGCCCCAGCATTTT. It is translated as CASTRDNRQPQHF. V usage is TRBV12-3 or TRBV12-4 and J usage is TRBJ1-5; D ambiguous. V gave up 7 bases and J gave up 6 bases, with 13 bases separating them. The CDR3 has 13 residues.

This rearrangement joins TRBV3-1 (or the pseudogene TRBV3-2) to TRBJ2-7; TRBD2 is a possible D gene (5 bases). CDR1 LGHDT and CDR2 YNNKEL come from the germline V gene (reference sequence). Trimming removed 4 bases from V and 7 bases from J, with 14 bases in between. The CDR3 covers 13 residues. The CDR3: CASSPRAEAEQYF. CDR3 DNA sequence: TGTGCCAGCAGCCCGCGGGCGGAAGCGGAGCAGTACTTC.

This chain links TRBV28 with TRBJ1-4, with 9 positions matching TRBD1. In germline, CDR1 is MDHEN, CDR2 SYDVKM. Unmatched junction bases numbered 16, after V lost 6 bases and J lost 8 bases. The CDR3 totals 17 residues. The CDR3 nucleotides read TGTGCCAGCAGGCCCCGACAGGGGGGAAGGGGAGAGGAAAAACTGTTTTTT. Translated, it gives CASRPRQGGRGEEKLFF.

The DNA for the CDR3 is TGCGCCAGCAGCTTGGCCGTTAGGATATCGACAAGGGGCGAGACCCAGTACTTC. Translating gives CASSLAVRISTRGETQYF. The chain is built from TRBV5-1 and TRBJ2-5; D possibly corresponds to TRBD1 (5 bases). Germline V lookup: CDR1 SGHRS, CDR2 YFSETQ. The V end lost 0 bases, the J end lost 5 bases, and 23 bases lay between the germline ends. This CDR3 has 18 amino acids. Variable domain in full (rest from reference TRBV5-1 and TRBJ2-5): KAGVTQTPRYLIKTRGQQVTLSCSPISGHRSVSWYQQTPGQGLQFLFEYFSETQRNKGNFPGRFSGRQFSNSRSEMNVSTLELGDSALYLCASSLAVRISTRGETQYFGPGTRLLVL.

The chain carries TRBV27 and TRBJ2-6; possible D gene TRBD2, 7 bases. The V gene lost 5 bases and the J gene lost 0 bases, with 17 bases spanning the gap. Per germline, CDR1 MNHEY and CDR2 SMNVEV (reference sequence). The CDR3 consists of 18 residues. The CDR3 is CASSPRPGGYSGANVLTF. The CDR3, as DNA: TGTGCCAGCAGTCCCAGGCCGGGGGGCTACTCTGGGGCCAACGTCCTGACTTTC.

In its sample, this clone was seen a few times. The chain carries TRBV30 and TRBJ1-3; D gene uncertain. Germline V gene data show CDR1 as GTSNPN and CDR2 as SVGIG (reference sequence). The CDR3 has 12 residues. Trimming removed 8 bases from V and 7 bases from J, with 15 bases in between. The CDR3 protein is CAGTGLDNTIYF. The CDR3 DNA reads TGTGCCGGCACGGGTCTTGATAACACCATATATTTT.

The chain joins TRBV19 to TRBJ1-1, with D maybe TRBD1 (6 bases). The length of the CDR3 is 15 residues. Germline V gene data show CDR1 as LNHDA and CDR2 as SQIVND (reference sequence). V lost 2 bases to trimming and J lost 1 base, with 11 bases between them. For the CDR3, the DNA is TGTGCCAGTAGTATAACGGACAGACCGAACACTGAAGCTTTCTTT. Its protein product is CASSITDRPNTEAFF.